This T cell receptor beta chain emerged from a study of cytomegalovirus exposure and HLA in healthy donors. CDR1 is MDHEN, CDR2 SYDVKM, per germline. The CDR3 sequence is 15 residues long. J gave up 3 bases and V 6 bases, and 8 bases lay outside the gene matches. About this clone itself: Its antigen remains unknown.

The PCR employed 60 Vbeta primers together with 13 Jbeta primers. Method: immunoSEQ multiplex PCR; TCRdb's copy keeps in-frame clones and lacks some. The sample lists 120,000 to 150,000 clones; roughly two thirds were seen once. Study-level points and caveats: Later on, a genetic analysis was performed. It linked a missense variant in DCLRE1C with V- and J-gene trimming of TCR beta. Researchers counted around 170 TCR beta chains as cytomegalovirus-associated. The authors assumed roughly uniform sequencing depth across donors for presence/absence analyses.

Sequencing was done on a sample of PBMCs. The V call is TRBV28, the J call TRBJ1-2; 9 bases match TRBD1. The receptor was derived from a male donor in good health and CMV-seronegative. Here the CDR3 reads CASSFYRDRDYGYTF. Here the CDR3 DNA reads TGTGCCAGCAGCTTCTACCGGGACAGGGACTATGGCTACACCTTC.